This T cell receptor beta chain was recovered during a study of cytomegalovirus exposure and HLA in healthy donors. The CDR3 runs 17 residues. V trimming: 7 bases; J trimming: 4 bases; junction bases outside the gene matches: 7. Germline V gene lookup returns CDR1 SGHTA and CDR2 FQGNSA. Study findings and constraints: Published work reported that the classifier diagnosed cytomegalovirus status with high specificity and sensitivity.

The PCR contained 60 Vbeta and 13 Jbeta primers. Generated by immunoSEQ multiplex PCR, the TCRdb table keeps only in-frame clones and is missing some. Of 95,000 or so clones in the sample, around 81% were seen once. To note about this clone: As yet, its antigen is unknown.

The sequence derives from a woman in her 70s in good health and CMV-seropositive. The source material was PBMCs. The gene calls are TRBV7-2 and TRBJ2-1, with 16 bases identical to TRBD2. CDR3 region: CASTPGTSGRAYNEQFF. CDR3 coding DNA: TGTGCCAGCACTCCCGGGACTAGCGGGAGGGCTTACAATGAGCAGTTCTTC.